This TCR beta chain was captured in a study of T cell repertoires in cytomegalovirus infection. Trimming shortened V by 7 bases and J by 7 bases, and 11 bases separated the two germline ends. The CDR3 runs to 12 residues. Germline CDR1 reads MDHEN; CDR2 reads SYDVKM. TCRdb re-called the reads through MiXCR, storing one row per CDR3 protein. The sample has over 300,000 distinct CDR3 sequences; roughly 15% are singletons. The chain joins TRBV28 to TRBJ1-5, with D unclear. The specimen sequenced was PBMCs. The clonotype originates from a human donor in good health (CMV status not recorded). Some clones in this sample may be carry-over from other donors' samples. CDR3 residues: CASTPNRQPQHF. The CDR3 nucleotides are TGTGCCAGCACCCCAAACCGGCAGCCCCAGCATTTT.